The clone carrying this T cell receptor beta chain was seen a few times. What it binds is unknown. Deletions cut 5 bases from V and 0 bases from J, with 6 bases between. CDR1 SGHRS and CDR2 YFSETQ come from the germline V gene. This CDR3 has 13 amino acids. With constant-segment primers, 5'RACE yielded cDNA libraries of TCR alpha and TCR beta that carried sample barcodes and UMIs. One entry per CDR3 protein results from TCRdb running MiXCR on the 5' RACE reads. The data contain about 350,000 distinct CDR3 sequences, approximately 13% of them singletons. The record originates from a study of T-cell memory formation after mild COVID-19. Regarding the study as a whole: Balance between CD4 and CD8 was seen in clones contracting day 15 to 85, and a CD4+ lean was seen in later expanders. A subset of responding clones appeared in pre-infection memory, suggesting cross-reactive memory joined.

The sequence came from a man between 18 and 35 years old who had mild COVID-19 (a few samples of this study predate the infection). Cell type and time point are not known. The chain joins TRBV5-1 to TRBJ1-3; the D is unclear. Input material: PBMCs or a T cell subset sorted from them (not recorded which). CDR3 sequence (DNA): TGCGCCAGCAGTCGCCTCTCTGGAAACACCATATATTTT. This translates into CASSRLSGNTIYF. Using reference TRBV5-1 and TRBJ1-3 for the parts outside the CDR3, the full variable domain is KAGVTQTPRYLIKTRGQQVTLSCSPISGHRSVSWYQQTPGQGLQFLFEYFSETQRNKGNFPGRFSGRQFSNSRSEMNVSTLELGDSALYLCASSRLSGNTIYFGEGSWLTVV.